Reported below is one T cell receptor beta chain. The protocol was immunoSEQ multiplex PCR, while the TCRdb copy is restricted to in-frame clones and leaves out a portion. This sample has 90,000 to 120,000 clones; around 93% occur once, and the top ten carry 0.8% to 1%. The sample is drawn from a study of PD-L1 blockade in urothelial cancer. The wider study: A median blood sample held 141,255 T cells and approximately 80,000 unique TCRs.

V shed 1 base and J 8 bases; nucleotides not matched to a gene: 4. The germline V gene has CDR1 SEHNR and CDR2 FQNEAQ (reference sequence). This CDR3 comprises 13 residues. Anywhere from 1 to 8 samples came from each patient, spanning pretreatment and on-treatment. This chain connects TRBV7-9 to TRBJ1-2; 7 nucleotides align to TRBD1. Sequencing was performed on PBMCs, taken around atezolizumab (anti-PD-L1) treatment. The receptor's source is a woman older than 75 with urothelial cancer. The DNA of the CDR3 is TGTGCCAGCAGCTTAGAGGGGGCGCTCGGCTACACCTTC. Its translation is CASSLEGALGYTF.